A selection of T cell receptor beta chains follows, all from one sample in a study of T cell repertoires in cytomegalovirus infection. TCRdb re-derived calls from the reads in MiXCR, one entry per CDR3 protein. Of about 220,000 distinct CDR3 sequences listed, around two fifths are singletons. No antigens are known for them. The starting material was CD8+ T cells from cultured PBMCs, obtained from culture after CMV antigen stimulation. The receptors stem from a human donor in good health (CMV status not recorded). Some clones in this sample may be carry-over from other donors' samples. Each CDR3 is given with its conserved first and last residue. D genes are given only for firm matches. Part of the rows lack a size; the others show once, few, many or a class for expanded clones.

>TRBV7-3|TRBD1|many|TRBJ2-3
TGTGCCAGCAGCACTTACGGACAGGCAGGAGATACGCAGTATTTT
CASSTYGQAGDTQYF
>TRBV12-5|-|few|TRBJ2-3
TGTGCTAGTGGTTTTGAGAGAAGCACAGATACGCAGTATTTT
CASGFERSTDTQYF
>TRBV11-2|-|-|TRBJ2-1
TGTGCCAGCAGCTCCCCCGGCTTTAGCTCCTACAATGAGCAGTTCTTC
CASSSPGFSSYNEQFF
>TRBV19|-|-|TRBJ2-1
TGTGCCAGTACAACTTCTCCCAGCGAGCAGTTCTTC
CASTTSPSEQFF
>TRBV7-3|-|-|TRBJ1-5
TGTGCCAGCAGCGGTGGAAGCGGTAGCAATCAGCCCCAGCATTTT
CASSGGSGSNQPQHF
>TRBV6-2/TRBV6-3|-|-|TRBJ2-1
TGTGCCAGCACCTTGCGGATTCCCAATGAGCAGTTCTTC
CASTLRIPNEQFF
>TRBV5-1|-|-|TRBJ2-5
TGCGCCAGCAGCTCAGGGCCTACCCAGTACTTC
CASSSGPTQYF
>TRBV11-1|-|-|TRBJ2-1
TGTGCCAGCAGTCCCTCGGCTTATCGCTCCTACAATGAGCAGTTCTTC
CASSPSAYRSYNEQFF
>TRBV27|TRBD2|-|TRBJ2-3
TGTGCCAGCAGTTTGGCGGGAGTGTTAGATACGCAGTATTTT
CASSLAGVLDTQYF
>TRBV19|TRBD1|-|TRBJ2-7
TGTGCCAGTAGTATTGGACAGGGCGTCCCCTACGAGCAGTACTTC
CASSIGQGVPYEQYF
>TRBV6-5|TRBD1|-|TRBJ1-2
TGTGCCAGCAGTTACTCACACAGGGGGCTCTATGGCTACACCTTC
CASSYSHRGLYGYTF
>TRBV7-9|TRBD1|-|TRBJ2-5
TGTGCCAGCAGCGCGTGGGACAGCTTCCAGATCGAGACCCAGTACTTC
CASSAWDSFQIETQYF
>TRBV27|TRBD1|-|TRBJ1-6
TGTGCCAGCAGTCCAGACAGGGGTTTTAATTCACCCCTCCACTTT
CASSPDRGFNSPLHF
>TRBV29-1|-|-|TRBJ2-1
TGCAGCGTCCCCTCCGACAGCTACAATGAGCAGTTCTTC
CSVPSDSYNEQFF
>TRBV19|-|-|TRBJ2-1
TGTGCCAGTAGTATAAATCGAAGAAATGAGCAGTTCTTC
CASSINRRNEQFF
>TRBV7-2|-|many|TRBJ1-6
TGTGCCAGCACCGGGAATTCACCCCTCCACTTT
CASTGNSPLHF
>TRBV4-1|-|many|TRBJ1-6
TGCGCCAGCAGCCAAGTCCCGACCGGTTATAATTCACCCCTCCACTTT
CASSQVPTGYNSPLHF
>TRBV10-3|-|-|TRBJ2-3
TGTGCCTCCCTGGACAGTAAGAGCACAGATACGCAGTATTTT
CASLDSKSTDTQYF
>TRBV19|-|-|TRBJ2-7
TGTGCCAGTAGTATGGGGAGTAGTGGTTACGAGCAGTACTTC
CASSMGSSGYEQYF
>TRBV11-2|-|-|TRBJ2-1
TGTGCCAGCAGTCAGGTCAACTCCTACAATGAGCAGTTCTTC
CASSQVNSYNEQFF
>TRBV20-1|-|many|TRBJ2-7
TGCAGTGCTCTCAGTAGAGGCTCCTACGAGCAGTACTTC
CSALSRGSYEQYF
>TRBV4-1|TRBD2|-|TRBJ2-1
TGCGCCAGCAGCCAAGAGGCTAGCGGGCGTGGAGAGCAGTTCTTC
CASSQEASGRGEQFF
>TRBV7-9|-|-|TRBJ2-7
TGTGCCAGCTTGGGGGAAAGCGGACCTACCTACGAGCAGTACTTC
CASLGESGPTYEQYF
>TRBV11-2|TRBD1|-|TRBJ2-5
TGTGCCAGCAGCCCCGGGTGGACAGGGTCAGAGACCCAGTACTTC
CASSPGWTGSETQYF
>TRBV3-1|-|-|TRBJ1-2
TGTGCCAGCAGCTCCACGGGGTTGGGACGCCCGGACTATGGCTACACCTTC
CASSSTGLGRPDYGYTF
>TRBV6-1|-|few|TRBJ1-4
TGTGCCAGCAGTGAATATGGAAGGGAGGCAACTAATGAAAAACTGTTTTTT
CASSEYGREATNEKLFF
>TRBV27|-|-|TRBJ2-1
TGTGCCAGCAGTTTATCCAGGACCCTCTACAATGAGCAGTTCTTC
CASSLSRTLYNEQFF
>TRBV5-1|-|-|TRBJ2-4
TGCGCCACCCGGAAAATGCTAGCCAAAAACATTCAGTACTTC
CATRKMLAKNIQYF
>TRBV12-3/TRBV12-4|-|-|TRBJ2-7
TGTGCCAGCAGTTTAGGGGTCCTGGGAACCGAGCAGTACTTC
CASSLGVLGTEQYF
>TRBV28|-|-|TRBJ2-1
TGTGCCAGCAGTTCGCTGGGCCGCTACAATGAGCAGTTCTTC
CASSSLGRYNEQFF
>TRBV7-6|TRBD1|-|TRBJ2-5
TGTGCCAGCAGCCCTCGGACAGGCCCGCAAGAGACCCAGTACTTC
CASSPRTGPQETQYF
>TRBV11-1|-|once|TRBJ2-1
TGTGCCAGCAGCTCCTATGCCGGGACTCCAGGATGGGATGAGCAGTTCTTC
CASSSYAGTPGWDEQFF
>TRBV27|-|few|TRBJ2-7
TGTGCCAGCACAGGGTTAAGCTCCTACGAGCAGTACTTC
CASTGLSSYEQYF
>TRBV6-5|-|-|TRBJ2-7
TGTGCCAGCAGTTCTAGGCTTACCTACGAGCAGTACTTC
CASSSRLTYEQYF
>TRBV7-6|-|few|TRBJ2-5
TGTGCCAGCAGCCTCAGGATGGGGACCCAAGAGACCCAGTACTTC
CASSLRMGTQETQYF
>TRBV19|-|-|TRBJ1-1
TGTGCCAGTAGTTACGGCTTCGGGAACACTGAAGCTTTCTTT
CASSYGFGNTEAFF
>TRBV7-3|TRBD1|-|TRBJ2-2
TGTGCCAGCAGCCCCTATGGGACAGGGAACACCGGGGAGCTGTTTTTT
CASSPYGTGNTGELFF
>TRBV20-1|TRBD2|once|TRBJ2-1
TGCAGTGCCCGGGGGGACAATGAGCAGTTCTTC
CSARGDNEQFF
>TRBV6-1|TRBD2|-|TRBJ2-1
TGTGCCAGCAGTGAAACTAGCGGCCCTTCTTACAATGAGCAGTTCTTC
CASSETSGPSYNEQFF
>TRBV12-3/TRBV12-4|-|few|TRBJ1-2
TGTGCCAGCAGTTCCCCGGGAGCAGGCTATGGCTACACCTTC
CASSSPGAGYGYTF
>TRBV7-8|TRBD1|-|TRBJ1-4
TGTGCCAGCAGCTTAAGGACAGGGGGCCGGGAAAAACTGTTTTTT
CASSLRTGGREKLFF
>TRBV4-1|TRBD2|many|TRBJ2-7
TGCGCCAGCAGCGGTTCCTCTAGCGGGGGCTACGAGCAGTACTTC
CASSGSSSGGYEQYF
>TRBV6-1|TRBD1|-|TRBJ1-2
TGTGCCAGCAGCCCAGGGGACAGGAGGAACTATGGCTACACCTTC
CASSPGDRRNYGYTF
>TRBV5-6|TRBD1|-|TRBJ1-1
TGTGCCAGCAGCTTGGCAGGCCGGGACAGGGCCACTGAAGCTTTCTTT
CASSLAGRDRATEAFF
>TRBV5-8|-|many|TRBJ2-3
TGTGCCAGCAGCCTTTGGGGGACCATCGAGGCCTCCGATACGCAGTATTTT
CASSLWGTIEASDTQYF
>TRBV7-9|-|many|TRBJ2-5
TGTGCCAGCAGCATTGGTCTAGCGAAGACCCAGTACTTC
CASSIGLAKTQYF
>TRBV6-1|TRBD1|many|TRBJ1-5
TGTGCCACCCAGACGGGCTCCGGGACAGGGTGGCAGCCCCAGCATTTT
CATQTGSGTGWQPQHF
>TRBV5-1|-|few|TRBJ2-7
TGCGCCAGCGGAGACAGCTACGAGCAGTACTTC
CASGDSYEQYF
>TRBV19|-|few|TRBJ2-1
TGTGCCAGTAGCAGAGTAACCGGACGGGTAATCTACAATGAGCAGTTCTTC
CASSRVTGRVIYNEQFF
>TRBV19|-|-|TRBJ1-1
TGTGCCAGTAGTGTACTCGACAGGAACACTGAAGCTTTCTTT
CASSVLDRNTEAFF
>TRBV11-2|TRBD2|few|TRBJ2-5
TGTGCCAGCAGCTTAGTCGCTAGCGGGAGTGAGACCCAGTACTTC
CASSLVASGSETQYF
>TRBV30|TRBD2|-|TRBJ2-1
TGTGCCTGGACTCTAGGACTAGCGGGAGTCCCCTTGACGGATGAGCAGTTCTTC
CAWTLGLAGVPLTDEQFF
>TRBV6-1|-|once|TRBJ1-1
TGTGCCACCCCATCGGACAGATCTTCGAACACTGAAGCTTTCTTT
CATPSDRSSNTEAFF
>TRBV7-8|TRBD2|-|TRBJ2-4
TGTGCCAGCAGCTTTAGCGGGAGGGACAAAAACATTCAGTACTTC
CASSFSGRDKNIQYF
>TRBV7-9|-|many|TRBJ2-1
TGTGCCAGCAGCTTAGGGGACAATGAGCAGTTCTTC
CASSLGDNEQFF
>TRBV6-1|-|-|TRBJ2-7
TGTGCCAGCAGTGAGAGCGGTCCCTACGAGCAGTACTTC
CASSESGPYEQYF
>TRBV12-3/TRBV12-4|-|many|TRBJ1-5
TGTGCCAGCAGTTCGGACAATAGCAATCAGCCCCAGCATTTT
CASSSDNSNQPQHF
>TRBV20-1|-|-|TRBJ1-5
TGCAGTGCTAGAGATCCTGCAGGTTGGGGCAATCAGCCCCAGCATTTT
CSARDPAGWGNQPQHF
>TRBV7-6|TRBD2|few|TRBJ2-7
TGTGCCAGCAGCATATCGGGGGGAAACGAGCAGTACTTC
CASSISGGNEQYF